Sequencing of this TCR beta chain was carried out in a study of blood T cells in healthy people across ages. Study outcomes and limitations: Significant beta diversity loss was already apparent by age approximately 40, declining roughly linearly.

Healthy Caucasians from Russia aged roughly 6 to 95 served as donors. For the second PCR, which ran for about 7 to 11 cycles, a sample-barcoded 5' primer and a J-beta primer mix were used. Unique molecular identifiers of 12 random nucleotides labeled each cDNA. TCRdb recomputed calls from the 5' RACE reads with MiXCR, one row per CDR3 protein. The sample lists 1.6 million or so distinct CDR3 sequences; almost 35% were seen once. As regards this clonotype: Antigen: not known.

The germline V gene encodes CDR1 SEHNR and CDR2 FQNEAQ (reference sequence). Trimming removed 4 bases from V and 3 bases from J; junction bases left unmatched: 10. CDR3 length: 18 residues. The sequence was obtained from a woman between 25 and 40 years old in good health. Sample: blood. The J gene is TRBJ2-6, the V gene TRBV7-9; 9 bases are shared with TRBD1. Here the CDR3 DNA reads TGTGCCAGCAGCTCGCGGGGGACAGGGAGCTTTGGGGCCAACGTCCTGACTTTC. Translation gives CASSSRGTGSFGANVLTF. Supplemented by reference TRBV7-9 and TRBJ2-6, the full variable domain reads DTGVSQNPRHKITKRGQNVTFRCDPISEHNRLYWYRQTLGQGPEFLTYFQNEAQLEKSRLLSDRFSAERPKGSFSTLEIQRTEQGDSAMYLCASSSRGTGSFGANVLTFGAGSRLTVL.